This TCR beta chain is drawn from a study of blood T cell repertoires in COVID-19. About the research overall: Some COVID-19 samples were acute and others convalescent; all came from the United States, Italy and Spain. PBMCs, B-cell-depleted T cells, or T cells provided the cDNA or gDNA that made up the material.

In the original workflow: Amplification of reference gene primers provided the estimated nucleated cell counts. Only in-frame clones appear in the TCRdb table, and some are missing; sequencing was by immunoSEQ multiplex PCR. Clone size and V and J calls were adopted from that table, with D and trimming inferred from the DNA. The data hold about 280,000 clones, with around 80% observed a single time. Categorization into cohorts depended on clinical history that participants reported. The sample comprised PBMCs or T cells enriched from blood (not recorded which). The sequence was obtained from a man aged 40-50 years who had been exposed to COVID-19.

The CDR3 sequence: CATWDRGVGEAFF. CDR3 in DNA: TGTGCCACTTGGGACAGGGGGGTCGGTGAAGCTTTCTTT. This chain links TRBV30 with TRBJ1-1; 11 nucleotides line up with TRBD1. CDR3 length: 13 residues. V shed 8 bases, J shed 7 bases, and the junction held 9 bases outside the gene matches. CDR1 and CDR2 (germline): GTSNPN, SVGIG (reference sequence).